This entry lists 27 T cell receptor beta chains sequenced from one sample in a study of Ad26.COV2.S vaccination and SARS-CoV-2 variants. Indicated treatment: around 19 received Ad26.COV2.S at low or high dose, single or two shots; five or six received placebo; per-sample allocation not given. It was on day 63 after the first vaccine or placebo injection that samples were taken. Assay: immunoSEQ multiplex PCR; the TCRdb copy retains only in-frame clones and omits some. The table lists 300,000 to 350,000 clones, about 85% of them singletons. The source was peripheral blood, collected in a trial of Ad26.COV2.S vaccine versus placebo. All receptors derive from a person between 18 and 59 years old who received the Ad26.COV2.S COVID-19 vaccine or a placebo.

This chain connects TRBV7-2 to TRBJ1-2; weak D call: TRBD1 (6 bases). CDR3 length: 14 residues. Germline CDR1 SGHTA, CDR2 FQGNSA. V shed 4 bases and J shed 8 bases, with 17 bases lying between them. This CDR3 is CASSSETGIRGYTF. In DNA, the CDR3 is TGTGCCAGCAGCTCAGAAACAGGGATTAGAGGCTACACCTTC. The full variable domain, with the rest looked up from reference TRBV7-2 and TRBJ1-2, is GAGVSQSPSNKVTEKGKDVELRCDPISGHTALYWYRQSLGQGLEFLIYFQGNSAPDKSGLPSDRFSAERTGGSVSTLTIQRTQQEDSAVYLCASSSETGIRGYTFGSGTRLTVV.

J is TRBJ2-5 and V is TRBV5-1, with 9 bases identical to TRBD1. The V gene end was trimmed by 4 bases and the J gene end by 5 bases; junction bases not matched to a gene: 9. The CDR3 spans 15 residues. The germline V gene encodes CDR1 SGHRS and CDR2 YFSETQ. The CDR3: CASSPLQGAGETQYF. CDR3 sequence (DNA): TGCGCCAGCAGCCCACTACAGGGGGCAGGGGAGACCCAGTACTTC.

CDR3 in amino acids: CASSLPWTSSDTQYF. The CDR3 nucleotides are TGTGCCAGCAGCCTCCCCTGGACTAGTTCAGATACGCAGTATTTT. This rearrangement joins TRBV7-2 to TRBJ2-3; 7 nucleotides align to TRBD2. The germline V gene has CDR1 SGHTA and CDR2 FQGNSA. This CDR3 contains 15 residues. Losses at the gene ends were 5 bases for V and 4 bases for J; bases not matched to a gene: 9. The full variable domain, rest sourced from reference TRBV7-2 and TRBJ2-3, is GAGVSQSPSNKVTEKGKDVELRCDPISGHTALYWYRQSLGQGLEFLIYFQGNSAPDKSGLPSDRFSAERTGGSVSTLTIQRTQQEDSAVYLCASSLPWTSSDTQYFGPGTRLTVL.

The chain combines TRBV27 with TRBJ1-5; 8 bases fit TRBD1. The germline V gene has CDR1 MNHEY and CDR2 SMNVEV (reference sequence). The CDR3 extends over 16 amino acids. The ends lost 6 bases at V and 0 bases at J; junction bases unmatched: 7. The CDR3 DNA reads TGTGCCAGCAGACAAACAGGGGGTTATAGCAATCAGCCCCAGCATTTT. Translated: CASRQTGGYSNQPQHF.

The count of this clone is one. CDR3 DNA: TGTGCCAGCAGTTACTCCGGGACAGTGGCCTACGAGCAGTACTTC. It translates to CASSYSGTVAYEQYF. The J gene is TRBJ2-7, the V gene TRBV6-5; 7 bases are shared with TRBD1. CDR1 is MNHEY, CDR2 SVGAGI, per germline. J gave up 2 bases and V 0 bases, and 4 bases lay outside the gene matches. This CDR3 comprises 15 residues.

The chain couples TRBV14 to TRBJ2-1; 8 bases match TRBD2. Looked up from germline, CDR1 is SGHDN and CDR2 is FVKESK. The CDR3 totals 18 residues. J lost 6 bases, V lost 0 bases, and 13 bases had no gene match. The DNA for the CDR3 is TGTGCCAGCAGCCAAGAAGGGGCCGGGACTAGGGAAATCAATGAGCAGTTCTTC. Translating it yields CASSQEGAGTREINEQFF. Full variable domain (outside the CDR3, taken from reference TRBV14 and TRBJ2-1): EAGVTQFPSHSVIEKGQTVTLRCDPISGHDNLYWYRRVMGKEIKFLLHFVKESKQDESGMPNNRFLAERTGGTYSTLKVQPAELEDSGVYFCASSQEGAGTREINEQFFGPGTRLTVL.

The V call is TRBV29-1, the J call TRBJ1-1; no clear D gene. This CDR3 is 12 amino acids long. V lost 0 bases and J 5 bases, leaving 7 bases between the germline ends. The germline V gene has CDR1 SQVTM and CDR2 ANQGSEA. The CDR3 here is CSVEDPGTEAFF. CDR3 sequence (DNA): TGCAGCGTTGAAGATCCTGGTACTGAAGCTTTCTTT.

CDR3 protein: CASSSRRGANEKLFF. CDR3 sequence (DNA): TGTGCCAGCAGCTCCAGAAGGGGAGCTAATGAAAAACTGTTTTTT. V is TRBV28 and J is TRBJ1-4; D possibly corresponds to TRBD1 (5 bases). V was clipped by 6 bases and J by 3 bases, with 14 bases between them. The CDR3 is made up of 15 amino acids. Per the germline V gene, CDR1 is MDHEN and CDR2 is SYDVKM.

The chain links TRBV6-1 to TRBJ1-2; tentatively, D is TRBD1 (5 bases). The CDR3 extends over 13 amino acids. CDR1 is MNHNS, CDR2 SASEGT, per germline. V lost 3 bases and J lost 8, with 13 bases in between. The chain's CDR3 is CASSEARGEGYTF. DNA for the CDR3: TGTGCCAGCAGTGAGGCCCGGGGGGAAGGCTACACCTTC.

The chain links TRBV7-9 to TRBJ2-3; D ambiguous. The germline V and J ends were trimmed by 5 bases and 4 bases, with 7 bases remaining between them. The CDR3 length is 12 residues. Germline CDR1 reads SEHNR; CDR2 reads FQNEAQ (reference sequence). CDR3 nucleotide sequence: TGTGCCAGCAGCCCTTTCCCAGATACGCAGTATTTT. Residues: CASSPFPDTQYF.

J is TRBJ2-3 and V is TRBV19; the match to TRBD2 covers 8 bases. From germline, CDR1 is LNHDA and CDR2 SQIVND (reference sequence). CDR3 size: 17 residues. J was trimmed by 2 bases and V by 4 bases; bases with no gene match: 11. The CDR3 loop reads CASSTPRTSRLTDTQYF. Here the CDR3 DNA reads TGTGCCAGTAGTACCCCCAGGACTAGCCGTCTCACAGATACGCAGTATTTT.

J is TRBJ2-3 and V is TRBV6-2 or TRBV6-3, with TRBD1 as a possible D gene (5 bases). This CDR3 contains 15 residues. In germline, CDR1 is MNHEY, CDR2 SVGEGT. The V end lost 5 bases, the J end lost 1 base, and 13 bases lay between the germline ends. This CDR3 reads CASSPTGEGTDTQYF. The CDR3 nucleotides are TGTGCCAGCAGTCCAACAGGAGAAGGCACAGATACGCAGTATTTT.

V is TRBV7-8 and J is TRBJ1-1; D is perhaps TRBD1 (5 bases). This CDR3 spans 13 amino acids. Germline CDR1 and CDR2: SGHVS and FQNEAQ. Between the trimmed V and J ends, which lost 5 bases and 6 bases, there was a span of 13 bases. The CDR3 DNA sequence: TGTGCCAGCAGCACCTACCAGGGCTCTGAAGCTTTCTTT. Amino acids: CASSTYQGSEAFF.

The rearrangement joins TRBV5-1 to TRBJ2-5; D uncertain. Trimming took off 3 bases at V and 0 bases at J, with 15 bases between the two ends. Germline V lookup: CDR1 SGHRS, CDR2 YFSETQ. The CDR3 consists of 16 residues. The chain's CDR3 is CASSSIYAGDQETQYF. The CDR3 coding sequence is TGCGCCAGCAGCTCAATCTATGCAGGAGACCAAGAGACCCAGTACTTC. Using reference TRBV5-1 and TRBJ2-5 for the parts outside the CDR3, the full variable domain is KAGVTQTPRYLIKTRGQQVTLSCSPISGHRSVSWYQQTPGQGLQFLFEYFSETQRNKGNFPGRFSGRQFSNSRSEMNVSTLELGDSALYLCASSSIYAGDQETQYFGPGTRLLVL.

The V call is TRBV7-2, the J call TRBJ2-7; TRBD2 aligns across 8 bases. The junction had 6 bases not matched to a gene; V was cut back by 1 base and J by 4 bases. Germline V gives CDR1 SGHTA, CDR2 FQGNSA. This CDR3 region has 15 residues. Here the CDR3 reads CASSLEPGGLYEQYF. As DNA, the CDR3 is TGTGCCAGCAGCTTAGAGCCGGGAGGGCTATACGAGCAGTACTTC.

V gene TRBV25-1 combines with J gene TRBJ2-7; D is perhaps TRBD1 (5 bases). CDR3 length: 11 amino acids. CDR1 is MGHDK and CDR2 is SYGVNS in the germline V gene. The V and J ends lost 8 bases and 3 bases respectively, with 8 bases between them. The CDR3 here is CASAQGYEQYF. The CDR3, as DNA: TGTGCCAGCGCCCAGGGCTACGAGCAGTACTTC.

Points on this clone: One end of the junction does not line up with germline, which may come from a read error. This chain links TRBV7-9 with TRBJ1-3; unclear D gene. Germline CDR1 SEHNR, CDR2 FQNEAQ (reference sequence). The length of the CDR3 is 13 residues. CDR3 DNA sequence: TGTGCCAGCAGCTTAGTAGTACTGGGCTTACCGTTTTTT. It translates to CASSLVVLGLPFF.

The chain combines TRBV7-9 with TRBJ2-3; D might be TRBD1 (6 bases). V was trimmed by 1 base and J by 2 bases, leaving 13 bases between them. Per the germline V gene, CDR1 is SEHNR and CDR2 is FQNEAQ (reference sequence). The CDR3 is 16 residues long. The CDR3 DNA follows: TGTGCCAGCAGCTTAGTCGGACAGACAATCACAGATACGCAGTATTTT. Its protein is CASSLVGQTITDTQYF.

The gene calls are TRBV13 and TRBJ2-4; 8 nucleotides align to TRBD2. This CDR3 comprises 16 residues. Trimming removed 3 bases from V and 3 bases from J; junction bases left unmatched: 7. Germline lookup yields CDR1 PRHDT and CDR2 FYEKMQ (reference sequence). The CDR3 sequence is CASSFSGVVVKNIQYF. The CDR3 coding sequence is TGTGCCAGCAGCTTTAGCGGGGTGGTTGTCAAAAACATTCAGTACTTC.

This clone was observed once. The J gene is TRBJ2-7, the V gene TRBV19; 7 bases map to TRBD1. This CDR3 comprises 14 residues. V shed 6 bases and J 1 base; nucleotides not matched to a gene: 6. Germline V gene data show CDR1 as LNHDA and CDR2 as SQIVND (reference sequence). The CDR3 here is CASSRDSLSYEQYF. In nucleotides, the CDR3 is TGTGCCAGTAGCCGGGACAGTTTATCCTACGAGCAGTACTTC.

The rearrangement links TRBV24-1 to TRBJ1-4; D unresolved. Looked up from germline, CDR1 is KGHDR and CDR2 is SFDVKD. Trimming pared 4 bases from V and 8 bases from J, leaving 13 bases between. CDR3 length equals 14 residues. DNA of the CDR3: TGTGCCACCAGTGAGTATGGGGAGGACGAAAAACTGTTTTTT. Translating it yields CATSEYGEDEKLFF.

The chain couples TRBV19 to TRBJ1-2, with 7 nucleotides matching TRBD1. The CDR3 extends over 14 amino acids. Germline trimming cut 7 bases from V and 5 bases from J; bases unmatched to any gene: 10. The germline gives CDR1 LNHDA, CDR2 SQIVND (reference sequence). CDR3 sequence (DNA): TGTGCCAGTACCGACAGGGATCCCTTGTATGGCTACACCTTC. Encoded protein: CASTDRDPLYGYTF.

In this sample, this clone turned up a few times. The chain uses TRBV7-2 and TRBJ1-2; D is perhaps TRBD1 (6 bases). V was cut by 0 bases and J by 5 bases, with 16 bases left in between. The CDR3 totals 16 residues. Per the germline V gene, CDR1 is SGHTA and CDR2 is FQGNSA. The CDR3 sequence is CASSLARTVGLYGYTF. In DNA, the CDR3 is TGTGCCAGCAGCTTAGCGCGGACAGTTGGTTTATATGGCTACACCTTC.

This chain connects TRBV4-1 to TRBJ2-1; D is uncertain. Germline V lookup: CDR1 MGHRA, CDR2 YSYEKL. This CDR3 has 11 residues. V lost 1 base, J lost 9 bases, and 4 bases lay in between. In DNA, the CDR3 is TGCGCCAGCAGCCAAGGTATTGAGCAGTTCTTC. Its translation is CASSQGIEQFF.

J is TRBJ2-5 and V is TRBV9; D is uncertain. In germline, CDR1 is SGDLS, CDR2 YYNGEE. The length of the CDR3 is 13 residues. The V end lost 4 bases, the J end lost 4 bases, and 11 bases lay between the germline ends. CDR3: CASSKGFVETQYF. CDR3 bases: TGTGCCAGCAGCAAAGGGTTCGTAGAGACCCAGTACTTC.

The CDR3 DNA reads as TGTGCCAGCTCACCGATGGATACCTACTATGGCTACACCTTC. This translates into CASSPMDTYYGYTF. This chain connects TRBV18 to TRBJ1-2; D remains unclear. Trimming left V 3 bases short and J 3 bases short, with 11 bases between. CDR1 and CDR2 (germline): KGHSH, LQKENI. The CDR3 is 14 amino acids.

Here the CDR3 reads CSANLVGEQYF. CDR3 sequence (DNA): TGCAGTGCTAACCTCGTAGGCGAGCAGTACTTC. This chain links TRBV20-1 with TRBJ2-7; D uncertain. With 4 bases removed from V and 6 bases from J, the gap between germline ends came to 10 bases. There are 11 residues in the CDR3. Per germline, CDR1 DFQATT and CDR2 SNEGSKA (reference sequence).